This T cell receptor beta chain is drawn from a study of blood T cell repertoires in COVID-19. Study-wide background: Whether acute or convalescent, the COVID-19 samples came from the United States, Italy and Spain. PBMCs, B-cell-depleted T cells, or T cells provided the cDNA or gDNA that made up the material.

This CDR3 region has 14 residues. The germline gives CDR1 MDHEN, CDR2 SYDVKM. V dropped 9 bases and J dropped 4; count of bases not matched to a gene: 5. As processed by the authors: Estimates of nucleated cell counts were drawn from the amplification of reference gene primers. Only in-frame clones appear in the TCRdb table, and some are missing; sequencing was by immunoSEQ multiplex PCR. The DNA gave D and trimming, while V, J and clone size come from that table. The repertoire holds under 300,000 clones, with around 82% as singletons. Sequencing was carried out using peripheral blood. This clonotype originated in a woman aged 45-60 years who had recovered from COVID-19. The J gene is TRBJ2-1, the V gene TRBV28; TRBD2 aligns across 11 bases. This chain's CDR3 is CASDLAGGYNEQFF. CDR3 sequence (DNA): TGTGCCAGTGATTTAGCGGGGGGGTACAATGAGCAGTTCTTC.